This section outlines one TCR beta chain sequence together with its context. Its specificity is not known. The study ran its PCR with 60 Vbeta and 13 Jbeta primers. Measured with immunoSEQ multiplex PCR; TCRdb has only the in-frame clones, and not every one. The top ten hold about 1% of the sample, which has 150,000 to 200,000 clones, around 80% seen once. The data stem from a study of cytomegalovirus exposure and HLA in healthy donors. About the research overall: Unique TCRs from HLA-typed donors, 65 million to 85 million of them, were held in an early data release. General study points: Common viral pathogens seemed, in a later analysis, to connect with several of the most significant clusters. Serostatus for CMV was the only available immune exposure information. Presence/absence analysis assumed near-uniform sequencing depth across donors.

V lost 0 bases and J lost 8; bases outside the gene matches: 11. This CDR3 has 16 residues. The V gene's germline CDR1 is GTSNPN and CDR2 SVGIG (reference sequence). The chain employs TRBV30 and TRBJ2-4; 9 bases map to TRBD2. The sequencing input was PBMCs. The sequence came from a woman in her 40s in good health and CMV-seronegative. DNA of the CDR3: TGTGCCTGGAGTGTTCCGACTAGCGGCTCATCCTACATTCAGTACTTC. It yields the protein CAWSVPTSGSSYIQYF.